Below, 23 T cell receptor beta chains from the same sample are listed, as sequenced in a study of T cells expressing NK-cell markers. TCRdb derives one entry per CDR3 protein from the 5' RACE reads, leaving out DNA. The sample table sets out a few hundred thousand distinct CDR3 sequences. Source material: blood T cells: a sorted CD56 or NKG2C T cell subset, CD4+ or CD8+ T cells, or bulk PBMC T cells (not recorded which). These receptors all stem from a woman in her forties or fifties in good health.

V is TRBV5-1 and J is TRBJ2-5; absent DNA, TCRdb's TRBD1 call cannot be checked. Germline CDR1 SGHRS, CDR2 YFSETQ. The CDR3 has 16 amino acids. The CDR3 loop reads CASSFIVPGQGETQYF.

The gene calls are TRBV2 and TRBJ2-5; TCRdb's D call of TRBD1 is untestable without DNA. Germline lookup yields CDR1 SNHLY and CDR2 FYNNEI. CDR3 length equals 15 residues. The CDR3 spells CASSEVKWTAETQYF.

V is TRBV7-9 and J is TRBJ2-5. CDR3 length: 12 amino acids. Germline values: CDR1 SEHNR, CDR2 FQNEAQ (reference sequence). This chain's CDR3 is CASSVAQETQYF.

This sequence joins TRBV20-1 and TRBJ2-1; TCRdb outputs TRBD2, but without DNA this stays unchecked. Looked up from germline, CDR1 is DFQATT and CDR2 is SNEGSKA (reference sequence). The CDR3 has 15 residues. The CDR3 spells CSARGELAGSNEQFF.

The chain couples TRBV10-3 to TRBJ1-5; the D call from TCRdb, TRBD1, cannot be confirmed without DNA. Germline-derived CDR1 and CDR2 are ENHRY and SYGVKD. This CDR3 region has 18 residues. CDR3 sequence reads: CAISESAGQVNSNQPQHF.

The genes are TRBV6-6 and TRBJ1-2; TCRdb outputs TRBD1, but without DNA this stays unchecked. This CDR3 has 12 amino acids. Germline values: CDR1 MNHNY, CDR2 SVGAGI (reference sequence). The CDR3: CASSRELYGYTF.

The chain is built from TRBV9 and TRBJ2-1; TCRdb designates TRBD2, a call that cannot be tested without DNA. Germline V gives CDR1 SGDLS, CDR2 YYNGEE. The CDR3 is 18 residues long. The CDR3 spells CASSVEFRGAGVRNEQFF.

The chain carries TRBV14 and TRBJ1-4. Germline CDR1 SGHDN, CDR2 FVKESK. The CDR3 has 15 amino acids. The CDR3 protein is CASSQVGGVSEKLFF.

The chain couples TRBV14 to TRBJ1-6. The CDR3 covers 14 residues. Per germline, CDR1 SGHDN and CDR2 FVKESK. The CDR3 protein is CASSQDPQASPLHF.

The chain joins TRBV19 to TRBJ2-1. This CDR3 is 12 amino acids long. Germline V gene data show CDR1 as LNHDA and CDR2 as SQIVND (reference sequence). CDR3 sequence: CASSTSHGEQFF.

The J gene is TRBJ2-7, the V gene TRBV20-1; there is no DNA to check the TCRdb D call of TRBD2. The CDR3 consists of 17 residues. Germline lookup yields CDR1 DFQATT and CDR2 SNEGSKA (reference sequence). CDR3 loop: CSARDAERGGLTYEQYF.

The chain couples TRBV5-5 to TRBJ1-1; TCRdb's D call of TRBD1 is untestable without DNA. The CDR3 totals 14 residues. The germline V gene has CDR1 SGHKS and CDR2 YYEKEE (reference sequence). The CDR3 here is CASSLRDSFIEAFF.

The chain joins TRBV10-1 to TRBJ2-1. Germline values: CDR1 WNHNN, CDR2 SYGVQD (reference sequence). This CDR3 is 12 amino acids long. CDR3: CASRIGRNEQFF.

The chain recombines TRBV7-8 with TRBJ1-1; TCRdb returns TRBD1, unconfirmable since there is no DNA. CDR1 SGHVS and CDR2 FQNEAQ come from the germline V gene. The CDR3 runs 16 residues. The CDR3: CASSPRRTGLNTEAFF. Full variable domain (rest looked up from reference TRBV7-8 and TRBJ1-1): GAGVSQSPRYKVAKRGQDVALRCDPISGHVSLFWYQQALGQGPEFLTYFQNEAQLDKSGLPSDRFFAERPEGSVSTLKIQRTQQEDSAVYLCASSPRRTGLNTEAFFGQGTRLTVV.

The V and J genes are TRBV11-3 and TRBJ2-3; TCRdb reports TRBD1, a call that lacks DNA to check it against. Germline-derived CDR1 and CDR2 are SGHNT and YENEEA. The CDR3 has 14 amino acids. CDR3 loop: CASSSVGAIGTQYF.

V and J are TRBV20-1 and TRBJ2-1; TCRdb returns TRBD2, unconfirmable since there is no DNA. The germline V gene encodes CDR1 DFQATT and CDR2 SNEGSKA (reference sequence). The CDR3 has 15 residues. The CDR3 sequence: CSARRGLAGGNEQFF.

The V call is TRBV9, the J call TRBJ2-5; TCRdb lists TRBD2, though no DNA is available to test this call. This CDR3 is built from 14 residues. Germline V gene data show CDR1 as SGDLS and CDR2 as YYNGEE. CDR3 sequence reads: CASSSSGGQETQYF.

The chain has TRBV15 and TRBJ2-1. Germline CDR1 reads LNHNV; CDR2 reads YYDKDF (reference sequence). The length of the CDR3 is 12 residues. The CDR3 is CATSRDLDPQFF.

The J gene is TRBJ1-2, the V gene TRBV20-1; no DNA is available, so the TRBD1 call from TCRdb remains unchecked. CDR3 length equals 14 residues. The germline CDR1 and CDR2 sequences are DFQATT and SNEGSKA (reference sequence). The CDR3 sequence is CSARDSGMVYGYTF.

V and J are TRBV5-1 and TRBJ2-2; absent DNA, TCRdb's TRBD1 call cannot be checked. The CDR3 contains 16 residues. Germline V gene sequence: CDR1 SGHRS, CDR2 YFSETQ. CDR3 region: CASSPGTGSRTGELFF.

The chain recombines TRBV5-6 with TRBJ1-2. The CDR3 is 11 amino acids. CDR1 and CDR2 from the germline V gene are SGHDT and YYEEEE. This chain's CDR3 is CASWMYSGYTF.

The chain joins TRBV7-9 to TRBJ2-1; the TRBD1 assignment by TCRdb is unverifiable without DNA. The CDR3 runs 19 residues. Germline V gene lookup returns CDR1 SEHNR and CDR2 FQNEAQ (reference sequence). This chain's CDR3 is CASSPDRKGTHSEYNEQFF.

The rearrangement joins TRBV20-1 to TRBJ2-7; the D call of TRBD1 rests on TCRdb alone, since no DNA is present to check it. This CDR3 has 15 residues. Germline-derived CDR1 and CDR2 are DFQATT and SNEGSKA (reference sequence). The CDR3 region is CSARDRSGDKDEQYF.